This TCR beta chain was captured by sequencing in a study of beta chain features in type 1 diabetes. Study-wide results and limits: The study found moderately but significantly shorter TCRB CDR3s in all four CD4+ subsets of Type 1 diabetes patients. Over-representation of high TCR-expressing cells was a possible consequence of cDNA sequencing. PCR could preferentially amplify shorter templates, alike in patients and controls. When VDJ junctions were examined, type 1 diabetes patients showed fewer insertions and more deletions.

The CDR3 loop spans 14 amino acids. Trimming cost V 3 bases and J 4 bases; bases outside gene matches: 3. CDR1 and CDR2 from the germline V gene are KGHSH and LQKENI. Of note for this clone: As yet, its antigen is unknown.

All of the isolated RNA was reverse transcribed, so expressed TCRB transcripts were sequenced. Only in-frame clones appear in the TCRdb table, and some are missing; sequencing was by immunoSEQ multiplex PCR. Counted here are 110,000 to 150,000 clones, 9.2% occurring once; the ten biggest clones make up roughly 0.69%. This chain uses TRBV18 with TRBJ2-3; TRBD2 matches at 8 bases. The specimen was central memory CD4+ T cells from blood. The origin of this receptor is a man between 18 and 35 years old in good health. In DNA, the CDR3 is TGTGCCAGCTCACCTTCGGGGGGGCCAGATACGCAGTATTTT. This gives the protein CASSPSGGPDTQYF. The full variable domain, with the rest looked up from reference TRBV18 and TRBJ2-3, is NAGVMQNPRHLVRRRGQEARLRCSPMKGHSHVYWYRQLPEEGLKFMVYLQKENIIDESGMPKERFSAEFPKEGPSILRIQQVVRGDSAAYFCASSPSGGPDTQYFGPGTRLTVL.